A selection of T cell receptor beta chains follows, all from one sample in a study of CD8 T cells in Susac syndrome. TCRdb reanalysed the immunoSEQ multiplex PCR reads using MiXCR and keeps one entry per CDR3 protein. The table has roughly 200,000 distinct CDR3 sequences, roughly 94% seen once. Material: CD4+ T cells from PBMCs. The receptors derive from a human donor in good health. Both conserved end residues are part of each CDR3. Each record gives: CDR3 length, clone size, J gene, V gene, D gene, CDR3 DNA, CDR3 protein. The D gene is left open where the match is weak. Size values are once, few and many counts, or a class for expanded clones, and some rows have none.

len: 14; abundance: NA; j_gene: TRBJ2-1; v_gene: TRBV11-1; d_gene: NA; CDR3nt: TGTGCCAGCAGCCACAGGGTCGTCCCAAATGAGCAGTTCTTC; CDR3aa: CASSHRVVPNEQFF
len: 14; abundance: NA; j_gene: TRBJ2-7; v_gene: TRBV29-1; d_gene: TRBD2; CDR3nt: TGCAGCGTCGAAAAGCCGGGACTAGCCTACGAGCAGTACTTC; CDR3aa: CSVEKPGLAYEQYF
len: 12; abundance: NA; j_gene: TRBJ2-7; v_gene: TRBV20-1; d_gene: TRBD1; CDR3nt: TGCAGTGCTCGGACAGGGAGTATGGAGCAGTACTTC; CDR3aa: CSARTGSMEQYF
len: 17; abundance: NA; j_gene: TRBJ2-5; v_gene: TRBV3-1; d_gene: TRBD2; CDR3nt: TGTGCCAGCAGCCAAGAATCGTCGGGAGGGGTCCAAGAGACCCAGTACTTC; CDR3aa: CASSQESSGGVQETQYF
len: 14; abundance: few; j_gene: TRBJ2-7; v_gene: TRBV27; d_gene: NA; CDR3nt: TGTGCCAGCAGTTTAGGGGGTCGGGCCTACGAGCAGTACTTC; CDR3aa: CASSLGGRAYEQYF
len: 15; abundance: NA; j_gene: TRBJ2-1; v_gene: TRBV9; d_gene: TRBD1; CDR3nt: TGTGCCAGCAGCGTAGCCAGGGGGCCCTACAATGAGCAGTTCTTC; CDR3aa: CASSVARGPYNEQFF
len: 14; abundance: NA; j_gene: TRBJ2-1; v_gene: TRBV3-1; d_gene: NA; CDR3nt: TGTGCCAGCAGCCAAGTTGCGACATACAATGAGCAGTTCTTC; CDR3aa: CASSQVATYNEQFF
len: 15; abundance: NA; j_gene: TRBJ1-2; v_gene: TRBV4-1; d_gene: TRBD1; CDR3nt: TGCGCCAGCAGCTACCCCCAGACAGGGAACTATGGCTACACCTTC; CDR3aa: CASSYPQTGNYGYTF
len: 13; abundance: NA; j_gene: TRBJ2-7; v_gene: TRBV7-2; d_gene: NA; CDR3nt: TGTGCCAGCAGCTTTCAAGCACCCTACGAGCAGTACTTC; CDR3aa: CASSFQAPYEQYF
len: 11; abundance: NA; j_gene: TRBJ1-2; v_gene: TRBV30; d_gene: NA; CDR3nt: TGTGCCTGGAACAGGGATCATGGCTACACCTTC; CDR3aa: CAWNRDHGYTF
len: 13; abundance: NA; j_gene: TRBJ2-3; v_gene: TRBV20-1; d_gene: NA; CDR3nt: TGCAGTGCCACGCGGATATACACAGATACGCAGTATTTT; CDR3aa: CSATRIYTDTQYF
len: 15; abundance: NA; j_gene: TRBJ2-1; v_gene: TRBV7-9; d_gene: TRBD1; CDR3nt: TGTGCCACCACAGCGGGTAGGGACAGGGTAAATGAGCAGTTCTTC; CDR3aa: CATTAGRDRVNEQFF
len: 16; abundance: NA; j_gene: TRBJ1-5; v_gene: TRBV28; d_gene: NA; CDR3nt: TGTGCCAGCAGAACCCGTGCGGGGGGATCCAATCAGCCCCAGCATTTT; CDR3aa: CASRTRAGGSNQPQHF